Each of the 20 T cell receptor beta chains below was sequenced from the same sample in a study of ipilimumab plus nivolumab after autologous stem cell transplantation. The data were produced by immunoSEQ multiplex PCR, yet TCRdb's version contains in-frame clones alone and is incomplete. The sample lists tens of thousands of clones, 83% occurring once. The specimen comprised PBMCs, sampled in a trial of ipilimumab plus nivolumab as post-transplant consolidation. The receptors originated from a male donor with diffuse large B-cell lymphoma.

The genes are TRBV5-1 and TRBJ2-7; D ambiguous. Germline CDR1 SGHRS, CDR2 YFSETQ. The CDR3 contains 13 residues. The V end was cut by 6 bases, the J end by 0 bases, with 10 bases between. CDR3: CASTGAFSYEQYF. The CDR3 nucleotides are TGCGCCAGCACCGGCGCGTTCTCCTACGAGCAGTACTTC.

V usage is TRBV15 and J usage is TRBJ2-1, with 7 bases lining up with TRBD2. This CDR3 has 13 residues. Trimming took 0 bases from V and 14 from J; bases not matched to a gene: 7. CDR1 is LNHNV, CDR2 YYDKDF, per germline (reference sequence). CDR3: CATSRDVAGRKFF. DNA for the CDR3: TGTGCCACCAGCAGAGATGTGGCCGGGAGGAAGTTCTTC.

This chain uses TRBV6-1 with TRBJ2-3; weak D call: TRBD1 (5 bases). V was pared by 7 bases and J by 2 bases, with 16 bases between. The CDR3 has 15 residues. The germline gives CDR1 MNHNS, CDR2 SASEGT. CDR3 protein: CASKGRSSLTDTQYF. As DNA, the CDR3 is TGTGCCAGCAAGGGGCGTAGTTCCCTCACAGATACGCAGTATTTT.

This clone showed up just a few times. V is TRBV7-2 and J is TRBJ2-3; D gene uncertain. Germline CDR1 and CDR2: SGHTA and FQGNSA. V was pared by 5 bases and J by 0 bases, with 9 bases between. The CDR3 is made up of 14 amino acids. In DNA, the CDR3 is TGTGCCAGCAGCCCCATTGGGAGCACAGATACGCAGTATTTT. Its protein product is CASSPIGSTDTQYF.

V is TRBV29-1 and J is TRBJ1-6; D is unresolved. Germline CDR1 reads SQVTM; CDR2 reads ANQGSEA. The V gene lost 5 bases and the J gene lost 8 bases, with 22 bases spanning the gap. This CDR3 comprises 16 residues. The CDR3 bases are TGCAGCGTTCGGTTTACCCTGCCCGGGGTGGATTCACCCCTCCACTTT. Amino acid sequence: CSVRFTLPGVDSPLHF.

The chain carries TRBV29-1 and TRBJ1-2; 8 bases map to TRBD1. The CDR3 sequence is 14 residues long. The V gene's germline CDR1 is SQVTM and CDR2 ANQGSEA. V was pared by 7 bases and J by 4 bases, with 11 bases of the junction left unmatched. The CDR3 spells CSAWAGQVFYGYTF. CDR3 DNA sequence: TGCAGCGCCTGGGCGGGACAGGTTTTCTATGGCTACACCTTC. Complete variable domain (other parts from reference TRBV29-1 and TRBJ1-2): SAVISQKPSRDICQRGTSLTIQCQVDSQVTMMFWYRQQPGQSLTLIATANQGSEATYESGFVIDKFPISRPNLTFSTLTVSNMSPEDSSIYLCSAWAGQVFYGYTFGSGTRLTVV.

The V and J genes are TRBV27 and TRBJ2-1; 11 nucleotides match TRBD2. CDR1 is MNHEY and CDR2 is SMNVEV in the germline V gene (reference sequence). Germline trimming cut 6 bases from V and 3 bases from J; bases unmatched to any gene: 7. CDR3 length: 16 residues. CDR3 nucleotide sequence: TGTGCCAGCAGGACCCTAGCGGGGGGTGGCTACAATGAGCAGTTCTTC. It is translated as CASRTLAGGGYNEQFF.

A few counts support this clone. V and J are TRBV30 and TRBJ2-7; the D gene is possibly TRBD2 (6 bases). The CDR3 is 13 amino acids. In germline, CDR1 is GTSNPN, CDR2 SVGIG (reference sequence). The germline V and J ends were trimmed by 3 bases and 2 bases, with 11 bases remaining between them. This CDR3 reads CAWSRGATYEQYF. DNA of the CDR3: TGTGCCTGGAGCCGCGGGGCCACCTACGAGCAGTACTTC. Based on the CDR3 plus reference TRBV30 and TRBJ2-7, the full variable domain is SQTIHQWPATLVQPVGSPLSLECTVEGTSNPNLYWYRQAAGRGLQLLFYSVGIGQISSEVPQNLSASRPQDRQFILSSKKLLLSDSGFYLCAWSRGATYEQYFGPGTRLTVT.

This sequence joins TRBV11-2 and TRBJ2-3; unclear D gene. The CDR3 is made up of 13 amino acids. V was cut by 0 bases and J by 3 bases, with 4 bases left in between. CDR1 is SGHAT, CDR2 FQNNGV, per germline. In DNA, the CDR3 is TGTGCCAGCAGCTTAGAAACTACAGATACGCAGTATTTT. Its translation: CASSLETTDTQYF. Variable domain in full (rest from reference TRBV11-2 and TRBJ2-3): EAGVAQSPRYKIIEKRQSVAFWCNPISGHATLYWYQQILGQGPKLLIQFQNNGVVDDSQLPKDRFSAERLKGVDSTLKIQPAKLEDSAVYLCASSLETTDTQYFGPGTRLTVL.

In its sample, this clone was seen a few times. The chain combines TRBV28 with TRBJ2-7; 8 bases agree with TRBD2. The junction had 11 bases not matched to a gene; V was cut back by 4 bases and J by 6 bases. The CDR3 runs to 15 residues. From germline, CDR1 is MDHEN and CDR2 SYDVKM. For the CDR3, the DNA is TGTGCCAGCAGTTCACCTAGCGGGCCCCAGGTCGAGCAGTACTTC. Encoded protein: CASSSPSGPQVEQYF.

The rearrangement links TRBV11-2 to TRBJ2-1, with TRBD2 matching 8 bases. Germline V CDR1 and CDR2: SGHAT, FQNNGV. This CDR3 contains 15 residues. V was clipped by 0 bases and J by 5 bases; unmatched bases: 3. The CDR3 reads CASSLEAGDHNEQFF. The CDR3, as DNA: TGTGCCAGCAGCTTAGAAGCGGGGGACCACAATGAGCAGTTCTTC. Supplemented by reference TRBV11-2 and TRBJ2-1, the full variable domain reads EAGVAQSPRYKIIEKRQSVAFWCNPISGHATLYWYQQILGQGPKLLIQFQNNGVVDDSQLPKDRFSAERLKGVDSTLKIQPAKLEDSAVYLCASSLEAGDHNEQFFGPGTRLTVL.

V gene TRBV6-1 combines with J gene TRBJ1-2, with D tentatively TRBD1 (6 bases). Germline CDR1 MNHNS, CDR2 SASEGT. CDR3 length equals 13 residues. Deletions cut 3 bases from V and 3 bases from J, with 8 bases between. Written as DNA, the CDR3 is TGTGCCAGCAGTGACAGGGGAGACTATGGCTACACCTTC. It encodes CASSDRGDYGYTF.

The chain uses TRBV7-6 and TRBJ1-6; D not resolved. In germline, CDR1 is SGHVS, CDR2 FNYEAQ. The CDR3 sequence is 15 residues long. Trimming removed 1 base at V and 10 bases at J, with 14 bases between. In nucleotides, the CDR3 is TGTGCCAGCAGCTTAGACGAGGGCTTCGGATCACCCCTCCACTTT. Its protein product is CASSLDEGFGSPLHF.

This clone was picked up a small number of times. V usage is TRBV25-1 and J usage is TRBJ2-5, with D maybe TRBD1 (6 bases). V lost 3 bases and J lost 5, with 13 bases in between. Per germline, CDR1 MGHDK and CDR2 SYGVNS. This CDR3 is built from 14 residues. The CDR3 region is CASSEPTGTETQYF. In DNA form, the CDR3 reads TGTGCCAGCAGTGAGCCTACAGGGACCGAGACCCAGTACTTC.

The CDR3 region is CASSQNRGNEQFF. The CDR3 DNA reads TGTGCCAGCAGCCAGAACAGGGGGAATGAGCAGTTCTTC. The J gene is TRBJ2-1, the V gene TRBV11-2; 8 bases match TRBD1. The trim removed 5 bases at V and 7 bases at J, leaving 4 bases unmatched. From germline, CDR1 is SGHAT and CDR2 FQNNGV. This CDR3 spans 13 amino acids.

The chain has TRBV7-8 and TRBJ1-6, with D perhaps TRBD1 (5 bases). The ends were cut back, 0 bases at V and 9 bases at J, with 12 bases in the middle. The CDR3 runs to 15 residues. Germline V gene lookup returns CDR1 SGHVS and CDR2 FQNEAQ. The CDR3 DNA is TGTGCCAGCAGCTTAGCGGGGACGGTGGGTTCACCCCTCCACTTT. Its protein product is CASSLAGTVGSPLHF. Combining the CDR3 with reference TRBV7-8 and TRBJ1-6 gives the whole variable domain GAGVSQSPRYKVAKRGQDVALRCDPISGHVSLFWYQQALGQGPEFLTYFQNEAQLDKSGLPSDRFFAERPEGSVSTLKIQRTQQEDSAVYLCASSLAGTVGSPLHFGNGTRLTVT.

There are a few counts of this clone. The CDR3 coding sequence is TGTGCCAGCAGTGAATTGGGACAGGGCACTGAAGCTTTCTTT. Protein sequence: CASSELGQGTEAFF. The chain uses TRBV2 and TRBJ1-1; 9 nucleotides agree with TRBD1. After removal of 2 bases from V and 4 bases from J, the junction contained 2 bases not matched to a gene. Germline V gives CDR1 SNHLY, CDR2 FYNNEI. The length of the CDR3 is 14 residues.

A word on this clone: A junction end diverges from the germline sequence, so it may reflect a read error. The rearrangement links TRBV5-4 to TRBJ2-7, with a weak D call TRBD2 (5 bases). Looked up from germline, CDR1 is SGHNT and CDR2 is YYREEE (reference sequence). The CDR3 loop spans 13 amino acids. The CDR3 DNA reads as TGCGCCAGCAGCCAAACCGGGGCCTACGAGCAGTACTTC. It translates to CASSQTGAYEQYF.

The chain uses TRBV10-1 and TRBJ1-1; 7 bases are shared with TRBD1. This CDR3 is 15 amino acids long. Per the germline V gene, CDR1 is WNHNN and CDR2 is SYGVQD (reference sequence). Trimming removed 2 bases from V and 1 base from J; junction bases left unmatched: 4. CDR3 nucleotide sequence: TGCGCCAGCAGTGAGACAGGGGTCGAGAACACTGAAGCTTTCTTT. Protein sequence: CASSETGVENTEAFF.

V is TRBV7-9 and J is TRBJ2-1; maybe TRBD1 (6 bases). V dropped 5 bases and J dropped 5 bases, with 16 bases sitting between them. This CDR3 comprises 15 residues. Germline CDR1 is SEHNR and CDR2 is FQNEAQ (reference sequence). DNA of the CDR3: TGTGCCAGCAGCAGTCCGGGCCGACAGGACAATGAGCAGTTCTTC. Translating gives CASSSPGRQDNEQFF.